The clone carrying this TCR beta chain came up many times. TCRdb fed the RACE reads into MiXCR, producing one record per CDR3 protein. The sample carries around 330,000 distinct CDR3 sequences, 4.5% to 5.5% recorded once. The data derive from a study of human T cells and chemical hapten exposure. Specified time point: pre-sensitization, week 0. The treatment: therapeutic diphenylcyclopropenone sensitization with weekly scalp DPC. CDR1 and CDR2 (germline): LGHNA, YNFKEQ. V lost 1 base, J lost 0 bases, and 5 bases stayed unmatched. The CDR3 extends over 16 amino acids. The receptor was derived from a woman between 18 and 29 years old with alopecia areata. Some clones in this sample may be carry-over from other donors' samples. The sample was whole blood, taken in connection with sensitization to the hapten diphenylcyclopropenone (DPC). The V and J genes are TRBV4-2 and TRBJ1-1; 7 nucleotides agree with TRBD1. The CDR3 DNA sequence: TGTGCCAGCAGCCAAGTCCCGGGACAGATGAACACTGAAGCTTTCTTT. Translated, it gives CASSQVPGQMNTEAFF.